The following is a T cell receptor beta chain sequence with its context. Some clones are missing from TCRdb's copy, which holds only in-frame ones; the method was immunoSEQ multiplex PCR. The sample has roughly 1,500,000 clones, approximately 98.5% seen once; the top ten hold around 0.38%. J gave up 6 bases and V 6 bases, and 5 bases lay outside the gene matches. The CDR3 sequence is 13 residues long. CDR1 MNHEY and CDR2 SVGAGI come from the germline V gene. In the CD4+ fraction, cells were divided into CD45RA+ naive and CD45RA-negative memory subsets. The sample originates from a study of shared clonotypes between healthy human individuals.

Material: naive CD4+ T cells sorted from blood. The subset: CD45RA+ positively selected. The chain employs TRBV6-5 and TRBJ2-3; TRBD1 aligns across 8 bases. The TCR was taken from a man aged 25-45 years in good health. Written as DNA, the CDR3 is TGTGCCAGCAGCCGACAGGGGAGGGATACGCAGTATTTT. It translates to CASSRQGRDTQYF.